Listed below are T cell receptor beta chains from one sample, sequenced in a study of beta chain features in type 1 diabetes. Using immunoSEQ multiplex PCR, the repertoire was profiled, and TCRdb retains in-frame clones only, with some absent. This sample yields around 56,000 clones, of which 40% to 65% are seen a single time; 2.6% belongs to the top ten. Sequencing used Tregs from blood. These receptors were taken from a woman aged 40 to 50 with type 1 diabetes. Each CDR3 is given with its conserved first and last residue. A D gene is named only where the DNA matches it firmly. Not all rows give a size; the values are once, few, many and, for expanded clones, a class.

TRBD1	NA	TRBV4-3	TRBJ2-1	CASRQTGFNEQFF	TGCGCCAGCAGACAGACAGGGTTCAATGAGCAGTTCTTC
TRBD1	few	TRBV6-1	TRBJ2-7	CASSFTGTGVHEQYF	TGTGCCAGCAGTTTTACCGGGACAGGGGTCCACGAGCAGTACTTC
NA	NA	TRBV15	TRBJ1-1	CATSTSGRVTSLF	TGTGCCACCAGCACTTCGGGCAGGGTAACAAGTCTCTTT
TRBD2	NA	TRBV29-1	TRBJ2-5	CSVPPLAGSTNGEIQYF	TGCAGCGTTCCACCACTAGCGGGATCTACTAACGGGGAGATCCAGTACTTC
NA	NA	TRBV6-1	TRBJ2-7	CASSGGGYEQYF	TGTGCCAGCAGCGGAGGCGGCTACGAGCAGTACTTC
TRBD1	few	TRBV6-1	TRBJ2-7	CASGGQSYEQYF	TGTGCCAGCGGGGGACAGAGCTACGAGCAGTACTTC
TRBD1	NA	TRBV4-1	TRBJ1-2	CASSQVRGQGNYGYTF	TGCGCCAGCAGCCAAGTCCGGGGACAGGGTAACTATGGCTACACCTTC
TRBD2	NA	TRBV9	TRBJ2-3	CASSRTSGPVTDTQYF	TGTGCCAGCAGCCGGACTAGCGGGCCCGTCACAGATACGCAGTATTTT
TRBD1	NA	TRBV7-9	TRBJ1-2	CASSFTGVDGYTF	TGTGCCAGCAGCTTTACAGGGGTGGATGGCTACACCTTC
NA	many	TRBV19	TRBJ1-2	CASVGAAGGYTF	TGTGCCAGTGTTGGAGCGGCGGGAGGCTACACCTTC
NA	few	TRBV9	TRBJ2-5	CASSGLTTSETQYF	TGTGCCAGCAGCGGGCTTACTACGTCCGAGACCCAGTACTTC
TRBD2	NA	TRBV7-6	TRBJ2-1	CASSTIAGGGNSYNEQFF	TGTGCCAGCAGCACGATAGCGGGGGGCGGGAACTCCTACAATGAGCAGTTCTTC
NA	NA	TRBV5-1	TRBJ1-1	CASSLVPGRFAEAFF	TGCGCCAGCAGCTTGGTTCCAGGGAGGTTCGCTGAAGCTTTCTTT
NA	NA	TRBV6-5	TRBJ2-7	CASSYSRQPYEQYF	TGTGCCAGCAGTTACTCGAGACAGCCCTACGAGCAGTACTTC
NA	NA	TRBV28	TRBJ1-5	CASSLHGGGKPQHF	TGTGCCAGCAGTTTACATGGGGGGGGGAAGCCCCAGCATTTT
NA	NA	TRBV5-5	TRBJ1-6	CASGAGSRGSPLHF	TGTGCATCTGGGGCAGGGTCCAGGGGTTCACCCCTCCACTTT
NA	NA	TRBV28	TRBJ1-6	CASSFRSGNSPLHF	TGTGCCAGCAGTTTTCGGAGTGGGAATTCACCCCTCCACTTT
NA	NA	TRBV4-2	TRBJ2-1	CASSQGEGLTYNEQFF	TGTGCCAGCAGCCAAGGCGAGGGCCTTACCTACAATGAGCAGTTCTTC
NA	NA	TRBV7-9	TRBJ2-1	CASSLGDEQFF	TGTGCCAGCAGCTTGGGAGATGAGCAGTTCTTC
NA	few	TRBV7-2	TRBJ2-2	CASSLGQVNTGELFF	TGTGCCAGCAGCTTAGGGCAGGTCAACACCGGGGAGCTGTTTTTT
NA	NA	TRBV6-5	TRBJ1-6	CASSYSSSGDSPLHF	TGTGCCAGCAGTTATTCAAGTTCGGGGGATTCACCCCTCCACTTT
NA	NA	TRBV7-9	TRBJ2-5	CASSLRAQETQYF	TGTGCCAGCAGCTTGAGGGCGCAAGAGACCCAGTACTTC
TRBD2	few	TRBV30	TRBJ2-5	CAWSPGTSGNRETQYF	TGTGCCTGGAGTCCCGGGACTAGCGGGAATCGGGAGACCCAGTACTTC
NA	few	TRBV27	TRBJ2-7	CASSSINAGLHEQYF	TGTGCCAGCAGTTCGATCAATGCAGGGCTCCACGAGCAGTACTTC